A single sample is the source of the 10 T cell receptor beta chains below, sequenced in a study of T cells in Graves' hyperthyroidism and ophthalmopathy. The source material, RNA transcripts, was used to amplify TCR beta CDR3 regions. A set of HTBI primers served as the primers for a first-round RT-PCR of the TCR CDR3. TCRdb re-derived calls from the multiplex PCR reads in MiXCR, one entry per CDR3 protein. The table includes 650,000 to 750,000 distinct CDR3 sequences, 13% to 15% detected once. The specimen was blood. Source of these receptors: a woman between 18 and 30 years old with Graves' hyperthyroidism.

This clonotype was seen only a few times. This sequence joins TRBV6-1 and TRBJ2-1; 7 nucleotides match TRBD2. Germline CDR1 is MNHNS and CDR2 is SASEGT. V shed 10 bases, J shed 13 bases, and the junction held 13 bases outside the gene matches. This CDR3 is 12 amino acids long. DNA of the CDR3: TGTGCCACCTGGGGGGGGTCAGCCCTTCAGTTCTTC. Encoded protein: CATWGGSALQFF.

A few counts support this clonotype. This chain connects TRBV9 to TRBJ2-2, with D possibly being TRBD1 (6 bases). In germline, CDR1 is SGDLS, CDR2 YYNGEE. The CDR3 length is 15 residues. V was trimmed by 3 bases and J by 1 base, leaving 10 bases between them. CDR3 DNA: TGTGCCAGCAGCGCGGTCAGGGGGAACACCGGGGAGCTGTTTTTT. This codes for CASSAVRGNTGELFF.

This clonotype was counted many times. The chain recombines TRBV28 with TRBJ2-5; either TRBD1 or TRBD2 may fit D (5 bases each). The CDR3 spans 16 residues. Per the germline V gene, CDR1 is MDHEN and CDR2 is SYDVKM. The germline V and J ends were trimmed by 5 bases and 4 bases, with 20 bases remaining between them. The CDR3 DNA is TGTGCCAGCAGTCGGGGATTTGGGACGAAGGGAGAGACCCAGTACTTC. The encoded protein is CASSRGFGTKGETQYF.

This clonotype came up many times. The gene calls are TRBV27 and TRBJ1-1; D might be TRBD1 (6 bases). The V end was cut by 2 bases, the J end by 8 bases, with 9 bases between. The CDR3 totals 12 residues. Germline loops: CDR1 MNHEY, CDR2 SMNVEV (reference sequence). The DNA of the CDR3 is TGTGCCAGCAGTTTAAGAACAGGGGAAGCTTTCTTT. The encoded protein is CASSLRTGEAFF.

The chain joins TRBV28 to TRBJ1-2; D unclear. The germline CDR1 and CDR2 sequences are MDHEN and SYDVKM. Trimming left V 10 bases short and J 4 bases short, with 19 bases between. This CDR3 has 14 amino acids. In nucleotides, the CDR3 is TGTGCCACGCTCCAACCCGGGCAGCTCTATGGCTACACCTTC. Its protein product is CATLQPGQLYGYTF.

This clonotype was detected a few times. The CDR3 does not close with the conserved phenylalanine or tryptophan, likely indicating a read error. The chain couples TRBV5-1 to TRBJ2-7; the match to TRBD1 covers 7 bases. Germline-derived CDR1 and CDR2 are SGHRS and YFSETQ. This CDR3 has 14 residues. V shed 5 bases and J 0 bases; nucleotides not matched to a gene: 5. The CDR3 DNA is TGCGCCAGCAGGGGACAGTCCTCCTCCTACGAGCAGTACCTC. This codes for CASRGQSSSYEQYL.

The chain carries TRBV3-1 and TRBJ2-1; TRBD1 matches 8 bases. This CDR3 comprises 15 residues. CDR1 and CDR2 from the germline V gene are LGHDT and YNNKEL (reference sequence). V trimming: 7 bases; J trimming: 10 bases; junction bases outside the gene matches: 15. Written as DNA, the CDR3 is TGTGCCAGCACAGACCCCGGGCAGGGGGCTAACGAGCAGTTCTTC. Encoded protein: CASTDPGQGANEQFF.

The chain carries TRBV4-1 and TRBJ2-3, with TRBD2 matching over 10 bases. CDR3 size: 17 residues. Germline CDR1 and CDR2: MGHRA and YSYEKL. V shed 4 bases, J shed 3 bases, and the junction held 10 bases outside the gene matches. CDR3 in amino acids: CASSRAPTSGMTDTQYF. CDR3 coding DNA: TGCGCCAGCAGCCGCGCTCCCACTAGCGGGATGACAGATACGCAGTATTTT.

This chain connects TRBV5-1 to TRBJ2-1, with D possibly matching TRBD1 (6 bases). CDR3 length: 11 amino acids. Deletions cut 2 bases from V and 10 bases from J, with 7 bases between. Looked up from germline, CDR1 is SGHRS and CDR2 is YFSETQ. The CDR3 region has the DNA TGCGCCAGCAGCTTCGACAGGGAGCAGTTCTTC. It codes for CASSFDREQFF. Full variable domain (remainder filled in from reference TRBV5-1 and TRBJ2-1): KAGVTQTPRYLIKTRGQQVTLSCSPISGHRSVSWYQQTPGQGLQFLFEYFSETQRNKGNFPGRFSGRQFSNSRSEMNVSTLELGDSALYLCASSFDREQFFGPGTRLTVL.

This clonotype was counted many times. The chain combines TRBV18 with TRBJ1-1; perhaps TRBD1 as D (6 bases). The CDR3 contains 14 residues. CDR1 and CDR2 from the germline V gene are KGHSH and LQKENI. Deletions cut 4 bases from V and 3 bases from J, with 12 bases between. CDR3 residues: CASSRQVGDTEAFF. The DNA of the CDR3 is TGTGCCAGCTCACGACAGGTTGGGGACACTGAAGCTTTCTTT.